In its sample, the clone carrying this TCR beta chain was seen a few times. What it recognizes is unknown. Trimming cost V 3 bases and J 4 bases; bases outside gene matches: 0. Germline V lookup: CDR1 SGDLS, CDR2 YYNGEE. The CDR3 is 13 amino acids. This entry comes from a study of chemoradiotherapy in HPV16-positive cancers. Study conclusions and caveats: During treatment, candidate HPV-specific clones and E7-related motifs expanded in tumor.

The protocol was immunoSEQ multiplex PCR, while the TCRdb copy is restricted to in-frame clones and leaves out a portion. The data contain tens of thousands of clones, about four fifths of them seen just once; the ten biggest clones take up 3.8%. This material consisted of blood, taken from a patient who underwent chemoradiotherapy. J is TRBJ1-2 and V is TRBV9; 10 bases map to TRBD1. The source is a human donor with HPV-associated anogenital cancer. The CDR3 DNA sequence: TGTGCCAGCAGCGGGACAGGGGGCTATGGCTACACCTTC. Amino acids: CASSGTGGYGYTF.